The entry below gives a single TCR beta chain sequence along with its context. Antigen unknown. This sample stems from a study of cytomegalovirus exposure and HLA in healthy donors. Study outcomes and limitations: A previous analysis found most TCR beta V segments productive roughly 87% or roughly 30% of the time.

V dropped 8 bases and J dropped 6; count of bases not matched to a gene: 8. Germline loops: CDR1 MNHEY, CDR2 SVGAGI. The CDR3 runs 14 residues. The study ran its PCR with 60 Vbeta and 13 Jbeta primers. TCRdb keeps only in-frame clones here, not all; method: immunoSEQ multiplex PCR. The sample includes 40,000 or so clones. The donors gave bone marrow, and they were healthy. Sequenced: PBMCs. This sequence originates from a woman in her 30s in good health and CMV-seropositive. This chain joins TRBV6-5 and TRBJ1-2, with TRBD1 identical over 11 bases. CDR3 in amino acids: CASVGQGARHGYTF. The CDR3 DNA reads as TGTGCCAGCGTCGGACAGGGGGCGCGGCATGGCTACACCTTC.